This TCR beta chain originates from a study of CD8 T cells in Susac syndrome. There are 16 residues in the CDR3. Trimming pared 6 bases from V and 1 base from J, leaving 18 bases between. Germline CDR1 is MNHNY and CDR2 is SVGAGI (reference sequence). With random hexamers, about 0.45 to 1 ug RNA was reverse transcribed. TCRdb independently ran MiXCR on the immunoSEQ multiplex PCR reads; one entry per CDR3 protein. This table holds roughly 200,000 distinct CDR3 sequences, roughly 94% found once. This rearrangement joins TRBV6-6 to TRBJ1-2; a weak D match, TRBD1 (5 bases). This sequence originates from a human donor with multiple sclerosis. Sequencing was performed on CD4+ T cells from PBMCs. The CDR3 DNA reads TGTGCCAGCAGCCCCCCCGGCAGGGCTCATAACTATGGCTACACCTTC. Translation gives CASSPPGRAHNYGYTF.